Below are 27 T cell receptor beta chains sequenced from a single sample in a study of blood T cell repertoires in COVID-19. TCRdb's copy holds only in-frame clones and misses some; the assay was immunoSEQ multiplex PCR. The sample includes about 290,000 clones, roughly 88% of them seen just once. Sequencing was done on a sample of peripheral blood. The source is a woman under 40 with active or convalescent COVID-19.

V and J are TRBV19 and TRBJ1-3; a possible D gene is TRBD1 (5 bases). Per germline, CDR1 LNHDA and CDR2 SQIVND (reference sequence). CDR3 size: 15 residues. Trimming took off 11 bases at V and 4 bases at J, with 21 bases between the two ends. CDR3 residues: CASRGRGLEGNTIYF. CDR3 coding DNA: TGTGCCTCCCGCGGGAGGGGACTGGAGGGAAACACCATATATTTT.

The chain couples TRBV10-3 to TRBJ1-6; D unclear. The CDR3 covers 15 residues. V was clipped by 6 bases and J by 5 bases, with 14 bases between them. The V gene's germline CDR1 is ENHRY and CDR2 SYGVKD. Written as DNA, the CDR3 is TGTGCCATCAGCCGTGTCTTGCAGAATAATTCACCCCTCCACTTT. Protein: CAISRVLQNNSPLHF.

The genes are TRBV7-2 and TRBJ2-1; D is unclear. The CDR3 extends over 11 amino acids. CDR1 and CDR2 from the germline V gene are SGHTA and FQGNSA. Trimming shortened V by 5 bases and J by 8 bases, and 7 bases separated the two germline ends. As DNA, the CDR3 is TGTGCCAGCAGCCCCCAGGATGAGCAGTTCTTC. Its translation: CASSPQDEQFF.

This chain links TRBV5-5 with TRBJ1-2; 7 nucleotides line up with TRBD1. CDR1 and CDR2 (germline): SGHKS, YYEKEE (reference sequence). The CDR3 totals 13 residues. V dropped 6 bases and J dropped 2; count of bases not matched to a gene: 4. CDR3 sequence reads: CASTMTGNYGYTF. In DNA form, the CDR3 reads TGTGCCAGCACCATGACAGGGAACTATGGCTACACCTTC.

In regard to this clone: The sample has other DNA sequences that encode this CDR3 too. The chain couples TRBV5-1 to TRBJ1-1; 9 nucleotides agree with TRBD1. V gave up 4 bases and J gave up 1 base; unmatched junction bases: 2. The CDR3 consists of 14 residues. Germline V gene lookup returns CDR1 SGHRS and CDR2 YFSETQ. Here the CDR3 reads CASSRGQGNTEAFF. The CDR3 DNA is TGCGCCAGCAGCAGGGGACAGGGGAACACTGAAGCTTTCTTT.

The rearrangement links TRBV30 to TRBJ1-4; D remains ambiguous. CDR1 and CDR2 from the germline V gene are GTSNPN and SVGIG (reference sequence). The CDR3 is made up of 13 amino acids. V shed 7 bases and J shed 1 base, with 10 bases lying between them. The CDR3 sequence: CALHARTNEKLFF. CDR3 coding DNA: TGTGCCTTACACGCTAGAACTAATGAAAAACTGTTTTTT.

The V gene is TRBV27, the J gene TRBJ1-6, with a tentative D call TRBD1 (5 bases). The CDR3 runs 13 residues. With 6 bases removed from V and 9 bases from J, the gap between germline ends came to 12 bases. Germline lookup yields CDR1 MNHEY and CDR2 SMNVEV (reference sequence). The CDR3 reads CASRWQGSSPLHF. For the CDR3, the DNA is TGTGCCAGCAGATGGCAGGGTAGTTCACCCCTCCACTTT.

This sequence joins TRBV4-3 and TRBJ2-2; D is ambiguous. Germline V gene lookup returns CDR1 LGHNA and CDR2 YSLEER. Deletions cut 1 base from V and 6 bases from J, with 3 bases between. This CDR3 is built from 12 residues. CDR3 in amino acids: CASSQASGELFF. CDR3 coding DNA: TGCGCCAGCAGCCAAGCTTCCGGGGAGCTGTTTTTT.

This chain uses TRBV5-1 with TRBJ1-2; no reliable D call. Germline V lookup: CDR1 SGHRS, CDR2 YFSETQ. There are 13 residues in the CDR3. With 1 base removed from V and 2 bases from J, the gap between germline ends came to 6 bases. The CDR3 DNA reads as TGCGCCAGCAGCTTGAGCACGAACTATGGCTACACCTTC. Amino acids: CASSLSTNYGYTF.

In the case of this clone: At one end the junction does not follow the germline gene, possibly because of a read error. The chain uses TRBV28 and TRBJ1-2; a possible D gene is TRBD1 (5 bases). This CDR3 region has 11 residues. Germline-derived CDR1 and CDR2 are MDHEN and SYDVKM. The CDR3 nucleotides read TGTGCCAGCAGTGTTGGAGGGGCCCGAGGGTTC. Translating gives CASSVGGARGF.

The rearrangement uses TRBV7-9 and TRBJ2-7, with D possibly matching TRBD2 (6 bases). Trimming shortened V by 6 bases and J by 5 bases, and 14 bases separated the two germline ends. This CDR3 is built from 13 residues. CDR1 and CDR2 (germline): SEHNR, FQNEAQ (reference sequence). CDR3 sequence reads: CASSAGLSHEQYF. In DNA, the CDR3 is TGTGCCAGCAGTGCGGGACTCTCACACGAGCAGTACTTC.

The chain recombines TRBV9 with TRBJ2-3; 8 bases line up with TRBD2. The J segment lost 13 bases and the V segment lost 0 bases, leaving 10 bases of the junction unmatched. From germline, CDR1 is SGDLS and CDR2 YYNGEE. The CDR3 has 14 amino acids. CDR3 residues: CASSVGVSGAAEYF. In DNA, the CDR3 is TGTGCCAGCAGCGTAGGGGTTAGCGGGGCCGCCGAGTATTTT.

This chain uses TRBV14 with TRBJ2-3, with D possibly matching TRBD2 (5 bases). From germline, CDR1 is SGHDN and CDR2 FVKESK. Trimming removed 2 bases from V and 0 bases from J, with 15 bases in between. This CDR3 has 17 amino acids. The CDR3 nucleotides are TGTGCCAGCAGCCAACGAGGGTCCCTAGCTAGCACAGATACGCAGTATTTT. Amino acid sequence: CASSQRGSLASTDTQYF.

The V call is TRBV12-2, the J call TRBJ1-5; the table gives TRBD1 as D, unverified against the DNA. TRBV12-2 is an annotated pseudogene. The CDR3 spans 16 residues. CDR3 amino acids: CASRLGPWTGRQPQHF. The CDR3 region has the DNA TGTGCAAGTCGCTTAGGCCCGTGGACAGGGCGGCAGCCCCAGCATTTT.

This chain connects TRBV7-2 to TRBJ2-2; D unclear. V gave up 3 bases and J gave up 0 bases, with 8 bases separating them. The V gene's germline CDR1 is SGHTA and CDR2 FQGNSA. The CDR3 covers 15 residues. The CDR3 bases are TGTGCCAGCAGCTTTAGAAACCCGAACACCGGGGAGCTGTTTTTT. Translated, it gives CASSFRNPNTGELFF.

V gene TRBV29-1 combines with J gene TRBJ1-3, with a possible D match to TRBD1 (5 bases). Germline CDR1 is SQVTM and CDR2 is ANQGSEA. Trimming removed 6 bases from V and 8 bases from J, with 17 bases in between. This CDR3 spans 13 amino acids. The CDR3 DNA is TGCAGCGTAGTGGACCTACCAGGGCACACCATATATTTT. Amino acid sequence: CSVVDLPGHTIYF. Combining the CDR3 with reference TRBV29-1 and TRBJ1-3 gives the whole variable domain SAVISQKPSRDICQRGTSLTIQCQVDSQVTMMFWYRQQPGQSLTLIATANQGSEATYESGFVIDKFPISRPNLTFSTLTVSNMSPEDSSIYLCSVVDLPGHTIYFGEGSWLTVV.

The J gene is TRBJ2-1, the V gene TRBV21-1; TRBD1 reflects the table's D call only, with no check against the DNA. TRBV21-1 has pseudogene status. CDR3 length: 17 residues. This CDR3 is CASSKDRTALSYNEQFF. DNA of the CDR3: TGTGCCAGCAGCAAAGATAGGACAGCTCTCTCCTACAATGAGCAGTTCTTC.

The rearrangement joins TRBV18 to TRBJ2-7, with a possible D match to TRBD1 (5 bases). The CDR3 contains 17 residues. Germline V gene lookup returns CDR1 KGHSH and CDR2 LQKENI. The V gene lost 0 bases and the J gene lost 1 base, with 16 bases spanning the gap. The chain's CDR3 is CASSPPQGRDRSYEQYF. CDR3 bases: TGTGCCAGCTCACCACCGCAGGGTCGAGATAGGTCCTACGAGCAGTACTTC.

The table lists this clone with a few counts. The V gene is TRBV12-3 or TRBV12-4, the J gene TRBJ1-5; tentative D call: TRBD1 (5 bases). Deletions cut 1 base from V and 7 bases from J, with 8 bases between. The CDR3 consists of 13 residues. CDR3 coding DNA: TGTGCCAGCAGTTTAGAACAGGAACAGCCCCAGCATTTT. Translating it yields CASSLEQEQPQHF.

The DNA of the CDR3 is TGTGCCAGCAGTTCTCAGGGGGCGGACACCGGGGAGCTGTTTTTT. Translation: CASSSQGADTGELFF. This chain connects TRBV11-2 to TRBJ2-2, with 8 bases matching TRBD1. The V gene end was trimmed by 6 bases and the J gene end by 3 bases; junction bases not matched to a gene: 6. The CDR3 spans 15 residues. Germline lookup yields CDR1 SGHAT and CDR2 FQNNGV.

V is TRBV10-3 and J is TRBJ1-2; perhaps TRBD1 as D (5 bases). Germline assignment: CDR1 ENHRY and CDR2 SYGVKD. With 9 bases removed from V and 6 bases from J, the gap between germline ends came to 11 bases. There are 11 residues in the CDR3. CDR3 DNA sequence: TGTGCCATGGGGCAGGGAAATGGCTACACCTTC. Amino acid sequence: CAMGQGNGYTF.

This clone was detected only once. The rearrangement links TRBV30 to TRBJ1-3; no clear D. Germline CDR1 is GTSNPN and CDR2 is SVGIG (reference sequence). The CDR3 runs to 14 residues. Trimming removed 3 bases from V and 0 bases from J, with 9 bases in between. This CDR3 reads CAWRSLLSGNTIYF. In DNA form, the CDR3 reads TGTGCCTGGAGATCCCTTCTCTCTGGAAACACCATATATTTT.

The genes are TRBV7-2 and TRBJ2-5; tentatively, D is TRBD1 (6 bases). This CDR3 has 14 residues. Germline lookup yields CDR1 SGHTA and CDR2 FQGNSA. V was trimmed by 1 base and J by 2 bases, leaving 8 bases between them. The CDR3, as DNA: TGTGCCAGCAGCTTAGAGAGGGGGCAAGAGACCCAGTACTTC. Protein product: CASSLERGQETQYF.

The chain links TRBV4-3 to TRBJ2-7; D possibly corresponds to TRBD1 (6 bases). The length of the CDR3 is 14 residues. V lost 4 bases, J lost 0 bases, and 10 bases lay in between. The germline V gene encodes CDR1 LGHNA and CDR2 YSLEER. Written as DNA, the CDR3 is TGCGCCAGCAGCCGAGACAGGTCCTCCTACGAGCAGTACTTC. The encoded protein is CASSRDRSSYEQYF.

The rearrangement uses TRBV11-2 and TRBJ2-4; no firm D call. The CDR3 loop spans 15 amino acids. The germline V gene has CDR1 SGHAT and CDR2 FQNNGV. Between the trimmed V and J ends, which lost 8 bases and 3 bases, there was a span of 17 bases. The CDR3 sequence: CASRPVSRNKNIQYF. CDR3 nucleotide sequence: TGTGCCAGCCGCCCCGTGTCTAGAAACAAAAACATTCAGTACTTC.

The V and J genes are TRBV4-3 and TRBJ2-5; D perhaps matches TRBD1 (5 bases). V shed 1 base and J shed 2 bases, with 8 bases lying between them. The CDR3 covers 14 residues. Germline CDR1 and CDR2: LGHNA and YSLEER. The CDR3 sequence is CASSQAGAQETQYF. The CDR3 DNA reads TGCGCCAGCAGCCAAGCTGGGGCTCAAGAGACCCAGTACTTC.

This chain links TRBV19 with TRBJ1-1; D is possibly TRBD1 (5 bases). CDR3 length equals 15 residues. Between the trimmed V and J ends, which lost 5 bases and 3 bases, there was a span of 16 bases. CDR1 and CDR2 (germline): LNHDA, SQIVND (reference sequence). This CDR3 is CASSLTGAGYTEAFF. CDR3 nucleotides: TGTGCCAGTAGTCTTACCGGGGCGGGATACACTGAAGCTTTCTTT.